This T cell receptor (beta chain) comes out of a study of response to subunit inactivated influenza vaccine. In TCRdb, the RT-PCR reads were re-called with MiXCR into one record per CDR3 protein. The top ten hold approximately 11% of the sample, which has some 570,000 distinct CDR3 sequences, around 11% seen once. Notes on this clonotype: The junction differs from germline at one of its ends, possibly a read error.

The CDR3 loop spans 15 amino acids. The same specimen was also included in a second study, on T cells expressing NK-cell markers. That paper notes: As the method of synthesis, 5'RACE template switching with UMIs yielded TCR beta cDNA. Top CD8+ clonotypes included the dominant CD3+CD56+NKG2C+ clonotypes in six donors. In four donors, these clonotypes also led the CD3+CD56-NKG2C+ fraction. Whether expanded NKG2C+ T cell clones were HCMV-specific remained unclear.

The chain couples TRBV12-3 or TRBV12-4 to TRBJ2-1; 9 nucleotides agree with TRBD1. The input for sequencing was PBMCs from blood, taken on the day of vaccination. The sequence came from a man aged 45-65 years who received an inactivated influenza vaccine. The CDR3 loop reads CASTGGQGYYNGQFF. The CDR3 region has the DNA TGTGCCAGCACCGGGGGACAGGGTTATTACAATGGGCAGTTCTTC.